This T cell receptor beta chain was profiled in a study of T cells in Graves' hyperthyroidism and ophthalmopathy (dated by TCRdb to the late 2010s). Background for the entire study: Peripheral blood was collected at initial diagnosis, before any treatment. TCR V-J signatures able to tell the groups apart were searched for in a discovery cohort of more than 90 patients, of whom under 45 had Graves' ophthalmopathy and about 60 had stable Graves' hyperthyroidism. An independent validation cohort of about 19 hyperthyroidism patients and about 15 patients who later progressed to ophthalmopathy tested prospective prediction of ophthalmopathy. For training and testing, the 100 patients in the discovery cohort were randomly divided in a 7:3 ratio. The study also compared thyroid tissue and blood T-cell repertoires from roughly six Graves' hyperthyroidism patients. Following sampling, methimazole starting at 30 mg daily was given to hyperthyroidism patients, and high-dose intravenous methylprednisolone was given to ophthalmopathy patients. According to the paper, TCR Vbeta CDR3 sequencing was carried out on 135 peripheral blood samples, which came from 40 to 45 ophthalmopathy, some 73 hyperthyroidism and approximately 17 progressor patients. Broader findings and caveats from the paper: In cross-validation, a model built on a 13 V-J signature told ophthalmopathy apart from stable hyperthyroidism with 85% to 90% sensitivity and approximately 81% specificity, and in testing the same model reached 80%/75%. Sample size was not statistically predetermined, and blinding of investigators to group allocation was not performed. In validation, the model predicted progression to ophthalmopathy a median of approximately 6.6 months before onset, with approximately 71% sensitivity and about 72% specificity. Most expanded thyroid clonotypes (frequency above 0.001) were also detected in blood, a finding suggesting that blood repertoires may reflect thyroid immune responses.

Relative to germline, V is 11 bases shorter and J is 1 base shorter, with 14 bases between their ends. The CDR3 covers 13 residues, taking in both the cysteine and the phenylalanine. The read is trimmed to its CDR3 DNA, 39 bases read in frame from base 1. CDR1 and CDR2 were assigned from the germline V gene as ENHRY and SYGVKD. Turning to this clonotype: Its antigen is currently not known. The sample holds no much larger clone one base away, and base qualities are not on file.

The TCR beta CDR3 regions were amplified from RNA transcripts. The first round of RT-PCR for the TCR CDR3 was performed with the HTBI primer set and the Qiagen OneStep RT-PCR kit. The libraries were constructed in a second round of multiplex PCR and then size-selected and purified. The libraries were sequenced on an Illumina HiSeq2000 using paired-end 100 bp reads. Concerning the study's data processing: Raw data were processed with SOAPnuke, discarding reads with adapters, uncalled bases, mean Phred below 15, or no exact constant-primer or identifier match. COPE v1.2.5 was used to merge the high-quality paired reads, and each unique nucleotide sequence was defined as a clonotype. MiTCR v1.1 was used to align clonotypes to the IMGT TRBV, TRBD and TRBJ reference segments. The analysis was restricted to V-J combinations with a frequency above 0.0001, which together covered roughly 99% of the repertoires. A TCS score was defined as the ratio of F50 (clonal expansion) to E x V (chaos), with BLOSUM62-based TCRdist applied between CDR3 peptides within each V-J. Welch's t-statistics and random forest reduced around 510 V-J features to 13, which were used in a naive Bayes classifier (R e1071). The public reads were quality trimmed at Q25 with fastp and then assembled into clones with MiXCR by TCRdb, keeping productive beta chains. Here each entry gathers all rows of one CDR3 protein and keeps the most common genes and DNA. What appears here as the V and J calls and clone size reflects TCRdb's work, not the paper's. The sample table contains roughly 420,000 distinct CDR3 sequences; only one count was recorded for less than 20% of them. The top ten clonotypes cover about 7.7% of the sample.

Graves' hyperthyroidism was defined as stable when no progression to ophthalmopathy occurred over 18 months of follow-up. Hyperthyroidism patients were newly diagnosed, had a disease duration of under 2 months, and were aged 18 to 65 years. Patients with uncontrolled infections, other autoimmune diseases, pregnancy or lactation were excluded. Diagnoses were based on clinical symptoms, serum thyroxine and TRAb, thyroid ultrasound and orbital computed tomography. Ficoll-Paque density gradient centrifugation was used to isolate PBMCs from around 10 ml of fresh peripheral blood. Total RNA was extracted with Trizol reagent, and quality was checked on an Agilent 2100 Bioanalyzer.

The rearrangement joined TRBV10-3 to TRBJ1-1; no D gene call is confident. This TCR was recovered from a woman aged 18-35 years with Graves' hyperthyroidism. The sample comprised blood. The sequenced DNA: TGTGCCTCCCGAGGGTACGGGAACACTGAAGCTTTCTTT. The encoded protein is CASRGYGNTEAFF.